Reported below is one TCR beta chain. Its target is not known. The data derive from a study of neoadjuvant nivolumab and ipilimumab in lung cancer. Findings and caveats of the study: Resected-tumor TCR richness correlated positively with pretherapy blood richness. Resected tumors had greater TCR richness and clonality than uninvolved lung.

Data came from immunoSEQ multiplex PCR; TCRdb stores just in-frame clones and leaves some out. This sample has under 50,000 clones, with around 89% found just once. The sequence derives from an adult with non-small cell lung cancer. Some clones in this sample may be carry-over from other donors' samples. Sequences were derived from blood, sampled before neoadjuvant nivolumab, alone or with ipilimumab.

The CDR3: CAISGRDRGSYEQYF. The CDR3 DNA reads TGTGCCATCAGTGGCCGGGACAGGGGCTCCTACGAGCAGTACTTC. The genes are TRBV10-3 and TRBJ2-7; 10 positions agree with TRBD1. Germline loops: CDR1 ENHRY, CDR2 SYGVKD. CDR3 length: 15 amino acids. J lost 0 bases, V lost 4 bases, and 3 bases had no gene match.